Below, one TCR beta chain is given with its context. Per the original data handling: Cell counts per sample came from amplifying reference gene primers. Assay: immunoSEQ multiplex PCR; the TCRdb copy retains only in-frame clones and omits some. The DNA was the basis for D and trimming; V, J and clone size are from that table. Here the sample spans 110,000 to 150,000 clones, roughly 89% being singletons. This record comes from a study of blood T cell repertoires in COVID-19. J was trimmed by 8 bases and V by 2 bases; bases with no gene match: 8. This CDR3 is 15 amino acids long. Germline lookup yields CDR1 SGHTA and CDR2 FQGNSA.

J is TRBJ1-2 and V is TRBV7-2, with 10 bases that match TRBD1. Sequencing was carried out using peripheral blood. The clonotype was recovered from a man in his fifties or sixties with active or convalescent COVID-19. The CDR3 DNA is TGTGCCAGCAGCTTATCCGGGACAGGGGTAAAAGGCTACACCTTC. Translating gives CASSLSGTGVKGYTF.